A single sample is the source of the 13 T cell receptor beta chains below, sequenced in a study of glioma-infiltrating T cells after dendritic cell vaccination. Time point indicated: after dendritic cell vaccination, including at tumor progression/relapse. Using immunoSEQ multiplex PCR, the repertoire was profiled, and TCRdb retains in-frame clones only, with some absent. The sample shows tens of thousands of clones, around 87% of them seen only once. Source: blood, taken after dendritic cell vaccination. The origin of the receptors is a human donor with glioblastoma.

This clone was counted once. The chain is built from TRBV10-3 and TRBJ2-7, with TRBD1 matching over 9 bases. Germline loops: CDR1 ENHRY, CDR2 SYGVKD. The CDR3 consists of 14 residues. The junction had 6 bases not matched to a gene; V was cut back by 6 bases and J by 3 bases. CDR3 nucleotide sequence: TGTGCCATCAGAACAGGGGGCGCTTTCTACGAGCAGTACTTC. Amino acids: CAIRTGGAFYEQYF.

The genes are TRBV29-1 and TRBJ2-2, with 9 bases that match TRBD2. The CDR3 contains 14 residues. From germline, CDR1 is SQVTM and CDR2 ANQGSEA. The CDR3 loop reads CSIGTSLNTGELFF. The CDR3 DNA reads as TGCAGTATCGGGACTAGCTTGAACACCGGGGAGCTGTTTTTT.

The chain uses TRBV30 and TRBJ2-1, with 8 bases lining up with TRBD2. The V segment lost 1 base and the J segment 3 bases; nucleotides outside the gene matches: 2. This CDR3 region has 14 residues. Germline loops: CDR1 GTSNPN, CDR2 SVGIG (reference sequence). The CDR3 here is CAWSASGGYNEQFF. The DNA of the CDR3 is TGTGCCTGGAGTGCCAGCGGGGGCTACAATGAGCAGTTCTTC.

This clone has more than one count but fewer than ten. This rearrangement joins TRBV19 to TRBJ2-7; 11 bases agree with TRBD2. The germline CDR1 and CDR2 sequences are LNHDA and SQIVND (reference sequence). Unmatched junction bases numbered 6, after V lost 5 bases and J lost 3 bases. The CDR3 runs 15 residues. The CDR3 is CASSSGLAGSYEQYF. The CDR3 DNA follows: TGTGCCAGTAGTTCCGGACTAGCGGGTAGCTACGAGCAGTACTTC.

The V gene is TRBV6-1, the J gene TRBJ1-2, with TRBD1 matching over 8 bases. Germline V CDR1 and CDR2: MNHNS, SASEGT. The length of the CDR3 is 14 residues. After removal of 4 bases from V and 4 bases from J, the junction contained 5 bases not matched to a gene. The CDR3 spells CASSAIGQGYGYTF. In nucleotides, the CDR3 is TGTGCCAGCAGTGCCATCGGACAGGGCTATGGCTACACCTTC.

The chain links TRBV4-1 to TRBJ2-7; D remains unclear. This CDR3 has 16 amino acids. Germline assignment: CDR1 MGHRA and CDR2 YSYEKL. Trimming pared 0 bases from V and 0 bases from J, leaving 12 bases between. The CDR3 region is CASSQEIPTTSYEQYF. DNA for the CDR3: TGCGCCAGCAGCCAAGAAATACCTACTACCTCCTACGAGCAGTACTTC.

The V gene is TRBV7-2, the J gene TRBJ2-3; 12 nucleotides line up with TRBD2. The CDR3 length is 20 residues. Germline V gives CDR1 SGHTA, CDR2 FQGNSA. Trimming at V came to 0 bases and at J to 1 base, leaving 11 bases not matched to a gene. The CDR3 sequence is CASSLALLAGGLFGTDTQYF. The CDR3 coding sequence is TGTGCCAGCAGCTTAGCGCTACTAGCGGGAGGCCTATTTGGCACAGATACGCAGTATTTT.

The chain combines TRBV29-1 with TRBJ2-7, with 7 nucleotides matching TRBD1. Germline V gives CDR1 SQVTM, CDR2 ANQGSEA. CDR3 length: 15 residues. Germline trimming cut 0 bases from V and 1 base from J; bases unmatched to any gene: 6. As DNA, the CDR3 is TGCAGCGTTGAAGAGTTAGGGACAGAGTCCTACGAGCAGTACTTC. It specifies CSVEELGTESYEQYF.

The J gene is TRBJ2-1, the V gene TRBV5-1, with 8 bases fitting TRBD2. J was trimmed by 16 bases and V by 1 base; bases with no gene match: 10. Germline V gene sequence: CDR1 SGHRS, CDR2 YFSETQ. The CDR3 consists of 13 residues. The CDR3 region has the DNA TGCGCCAGCAGCTTGATTCCCCTAGCGGGCGACTTCTTC. Its translation: CASSLIPLAGDFF. Together with reference TRBV5-1 and TRBJ2-1, the CDR3 gives the full variable domain: KAGVTQTPRYLIKTRGQQVTLSCSPISGHRSVSWYQQTPGQGLQFLFEYFSETQRNKGNFPGRFSGRQFSNSRSEMNVSTLELGDSALYLCASSLIPLAGDFFGPGTRLTVL.

The chain combines TRBV7-2 with TRBJ2-7; D not resolved. This CDR3 spans 14 amino acids. The V end was cut by 7 bases, the J end by 3 bases, with 16 bases between. Germline CDR1 and CDR2: SGHTA and FQGNSA. The CDR3 coding sequence is TGTGCCAGCACACTCCAGGCAGCAGTCTACGAGCAGTACTTC. Its protein is CASTLQAAVYEQYF.

The CDR3 region has the DNA TGTGCCAGCAGCCCGACAGGGGACGGCTACACCTTC. Its translation is CASSPTGDGYTF. The rearrangement joins TRBV6-5 to TRBJ1-2; 8 bases line up with TRBD1. Trimming at V came to 6 bases and at J to 8 bases, leaving 5 bases not matched to a gene. The germline CDR1 and CDR2 sequences are MNHEY and SVGAGI. The CDR3 is 12 amino acids.

This clone was seen only once. CDR3 DNA: TGTGCCAGCACTGTGGGGGACTTCACTTACGAGCAGTACTTC. Amino acids: CASTVGDFTYEQYF. J is TRBJ2-7 and V is TRBV2, with a possible D match to TRBD2 (6 bases). The CDR3 consists of 14 residues. CDR1 is SNHLY, CDR2 FYNNEI, per germline. Trimming cost V 7 bases and J 4 bases, with 17 bases left between them. Full variable domain (missing parts from reference TRBV2 and TRBJ2-7): EPEVTQTPSHQVTQMGQEVILRCVPISNHLYFYWYRQILGQKVEFLVSFYNNEISEKSEIFDDQFSVERPDGSNFTLKIRSTKLEDSAMYFCASTVGDFTYEQYFGPGTRLTVT.

The rearrangement joins TRBV4-3 to TRBJ2-1; D ambiguous. This CDR3 has 14 amino acids. Germline V gene lookup returns CDR1 LGHNA and CDR2 YSLEER. V lost 0 bases and J 9 bases, leaving 12 bases between the germline ends. The CDR3 region is CASSQELLHSEQFF. CDR3 sequence (DNA): TGCGCCAGCAGCCAAGAACTCTTGCACTCTGAGCAGTTCTTC.